This TCR beta chain comes out of a study of blood T cell repertoires in COVID-19. At the level of the study: PBMCs, B-cell-depleted T cells, or T cells provided the cDNA or gDNA that made up the material.

Two consecutive negative NP/OP PCR tests, clearance, or resolved symptoms defined Cohort 3 recovery. V lost 1 base to trimming and J lost 7 bases, with 7 bases between them. This CDR3 has 13 amino acids. Looked up from germline, CDR1 is SGHAT and CDR2 is FQNNGV. As processed by the authors: Quantification of nucleated cells was approximated via reference gene primer amplification. Profiling relied on immunoSEQ multiplex PCR, and the TCRdb table lists in-frame clones only, not all of them. V, J and clone size derive from that table, while D and trimming were established from the DNA sequence. The repertoire holds around 430,000 clones, with approximately 87% as singletons.

The sequence was obtained from a woman in her 50s who had recovered from COVID-19. Sequencing was carried out using PBMCs or T cells enriched from blood (not recorded which). The J gene is TRBJ2-2, the V gene TRBV11-2; D remains ambiguous. CDR3 in amino acids: CASSLGRSGELFF. DNA of the CDR3: TGTGCCAGCAGCTTAGGTCGGAGCGGGGAGCTGTTTTTT.